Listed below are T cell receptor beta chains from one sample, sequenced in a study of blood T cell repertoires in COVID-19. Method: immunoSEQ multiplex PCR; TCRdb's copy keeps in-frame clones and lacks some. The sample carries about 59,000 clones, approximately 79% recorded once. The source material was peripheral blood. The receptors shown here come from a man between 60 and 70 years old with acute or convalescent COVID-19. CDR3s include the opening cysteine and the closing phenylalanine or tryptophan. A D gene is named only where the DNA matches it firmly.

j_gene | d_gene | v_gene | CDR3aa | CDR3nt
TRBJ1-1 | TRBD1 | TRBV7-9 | CASSLPQTGMNTEAFF | TGTGCCAGCAGCTTACCCCAGACAGGGATGAACACTGAAGCTTTCTTT
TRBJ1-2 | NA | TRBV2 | CASSDLGRGYTF | TGTGCCAGCAGTGACCTGGGCCGGGGCTACACCTTC
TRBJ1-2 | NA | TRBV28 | CASSPKPGGLLGYTF | TGTGCCAGCAGCCCGAAACCTGGGGGCCTACTGGGCTACACCTTC
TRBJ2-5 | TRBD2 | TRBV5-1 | CASSPGLAGVSGTQYF | TGCGCCAGCAGCCCAGGACTAGCGGGAGTTTCCGGGACCCAGTACTTC
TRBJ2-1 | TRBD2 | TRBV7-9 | CASSSGLAGGPNNEQFF | TGTGCCAGCAGCTCGGGACTAGCGGGAGGGCCCAACAATGAGCAGTTCTTC
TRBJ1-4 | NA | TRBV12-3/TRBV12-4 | CASGRGKEKLFF | TGTGCCAGCGGCAGGGGAAAGGAAAAACTGTTTTTT
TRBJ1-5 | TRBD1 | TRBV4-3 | CASSSDRGGPQHF | TGCGCCAGCAGTTCCGACAGGGGGGGACCCCAGCATTTT
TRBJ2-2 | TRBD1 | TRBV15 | CATSRRTGVSGELFF | TGTGCCACCAGCAGACGGACAGGCGTTTCCGGGGAGCTGTTTTTT
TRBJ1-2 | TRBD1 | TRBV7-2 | CASSSYTGADVDGYTF | TGTGCCAGCAGCAGTTATACAGGGGCAGACGTCGATGGCTACACCTTC
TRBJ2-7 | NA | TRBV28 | CASSLSGVRSYEQYF | TGTGCCAGCAGTTTATCGGGGGTCAGATCCTACGAGCAGTACTTC
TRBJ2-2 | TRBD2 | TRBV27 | CASSSTSAETGELFF | TGTGCCAGCAGTTCGACTAGCGCAGAGACCGGGGAGCTGTTTTTT